The 8 T cell receptor beta chains given below trace back to one sample, sequenced in a study of blood T cell repertoires in COVID-19. Libraries were prepared by immunoSEQ multiplex PCR; TCRdb keeps only in-frame clonotypes and omits some of them. The table records about 140,000 clones, 65% to 85% of them present only once. The sequenced sample consisted of PBMCs or T cells enriched from blood (not recorded which). The receptors originated from a man between 65 and 85 years old who had been exposed to COVID-19.

The genes are TRBV7-8 and TRBJ2-3; D unresolved. In germline, CDR1 is SGHVS, CDR2 FQNEAQ. There are 14 residues in the CDR3. The V end was cut by 5 bases, the J end by 2 bases, with 11 bases between. This chain's CDR3 is CASSIDPYTDTQYF. CDR3 in DNA: TGTGCCAGCAGCATAGACCCCTACACAGATACGCAGTATTTT. Supplemented by reference TRBV7-8 and TRBJ2-3, the full variable domain reads GAGVSQSPRYKVAKRGQDVALRCDPISGHVSLFWYQQALGQGPEFLTYFQNEAQLDKSGLPSDRFFAERPEGSVSTLKIQRTQQEDSAVYLCASSIDPYTDTQYFGPGTRLTVL.

The V call is TRBV5-6, the J call TRBJ2-7; 9 bases line up with TRBD1. Germline loops: CDR1 SGHDT, CDR2 YYEEEE. The trim removed 1 base at V and 5 bases at J, leaving 4 bases unmatched. The length of the CDR3 is 14 residues. CDR3 in amino acids: CASSLPGQGNEQYF. CDR3 DNA: TGTGCCAGCAGCTTGCCGGGACAGGGTAACGAGCAGTACTTC.

V usage is TRBV6-5 and J usage is TRBJ1-1; 7 bases are a match to TRBD1. V trimming: 0 bases; J trimming: 5 bases; junction bases outside the gene matches: 6. CDR3 length: 15 amino acids. Germline V gene sequence: CDR1 MNHEY, CDR2 SVGAGI. Here the CDR3 reads CASSYSPTGTTEAFF. CDR3 DNA sequence: TGTGCCAGCAGTTACTCCCCGACAGGGACGACTGAAGCTTTCTTT.

The V and J genes are TRBV7-2 and TRBJ2-7, with 7 bases lining up with TRBD2. Germline V gene sequence: CDR1 SGHTA, CDR2 FQGNSA. J was trimmed by 2 bases and V by 3 bases; bases with no gene match: 7. This CDR3 is built from 15 residues. CDR3 DNA sequence: TGTGCCAGCAGCTTTCAAACTAGCGCAACCTACGAGCAGTACTTC. It encodes CASSFQTSATYEQYF.

This clone was found a few times. J is TRBJ1-5 and V is TRBV4-2; no reliable D call. CDR1 is LGHNA, CDR2 YNFKEQ, per germline. The V gene lost 0 bases and the J gene lost 0 bases, with 9 bases spanning the gap. CDR3 length equals 16 residues. CDR3 protein: CASSQDLGSSNQPQHF. The CDR3 region has the DNA TGTGCCAGCAGCCAAGACCTGGGGAGTAGCAATCAGCCCCAGCATTTT.

The chain recombines TRBV19 with TRBJ1-4; a possible D gene is TRBD1 (5 bases). CDR3 length equals 15 residues. Looked up from germline, CDR1 is LNHDA and CDR2 is SQIVND (reference sequence). Trimming took 1 base from V and 6 from J, leaving 12 bases between them. The DNA of the CDR3 is TGTGCCAGTAGTATAGTTCCGCAGGGCTATGAAAAACTGTTTTTT. This gives the protein CASSIVPQGYEKLFF.

The chain uses TRBV19 and TRBJ2-7; 10 nucleotides agree with TRBD1. The germline V gene has CDR1 LNHDA and CDR2 SQIVND (reference sequence). There are 15 residues in the CDR3. The junction had 9 bases not matched to a gene; V was cut back by 5 bases and J by 5 bases. As DNA, the CDR3 is TGTGCCAGTAGTCCGGGAGGACAGGGGGGAAACGAGCAGTACTTC. As protein: CASSPGGQGGNEQYF.

The chain recombines TRBV2 with TRBJ1-5; 7 bases agree with TRBD1. V lost 3 bases and J lost 4; bases outside the gene matches: 15. Germline CDR1 SNHLY, CDR2 FYNNEI. CDR3 size: 18 residues. The CDR3 DNA follows: TGTGCCAGCAGTGAGGGTGGGACAGCACTTGGGTCAAATCAGCCCCAGCATTTT. Translated, it gives CASSEGGTALGSNQPQHF.